This TCR beta chain was recovered during a study of blood T cells in healthy people across ages. Together with a sample-barcoded 5' primer, a J-beta primer mix was included in a second PCR lasting about 7 to 11 cycles. Each CDR3 protein is one row after TCRdb ran MiXCR on the 5' RACE reads. Of around 990,000 distinct CDR3 sequences listed, under 30% are singletons. From germline, CDR1 is DFQATT and CDR2 SNEGSKA (reference sequence). There are 15 residues in the CDR3. V dropped 1 base and J dropped 3 bases, with 12 bases sitting between them. The sample also formed part of further work on T cells of mothers and their children.

The sequence derives from a girl aged 2 to 10 in good health. Material for sequencing was blood. The chain carries TRBV20-1 and TRBJ1-4; no firm D call. This CDR3 is CSARGFLRPNEKLFF. CDR3 coding DNA: TGCAGTGCTAGAGGTTTTTTACGTCCTAATGAAAAACTGTTTTTT.